This is a list of T cell receptor beta chains from one sample in a study of breast tumors, draining lymph nodes, adjacent tissues. TCRdb re-derived calls from the multiplex PCR reads in MiXCR, one entry per CDR3 protein. The sample carries about 130,000 distinct CDR3 sequences, roughly 20% recorded once. Material: axillary lymph node tissue. These TCRs come from a female donor with breast cancer. Some clones in this sample may be carry-over from other donors' samples. CDR3s include the opening cysteine and the closing phenylalanine or tryptophan. Each record gives: D gene, clone size, J gene, CDR3 length, V gene, CDR3 protein, CDR3 DNA. D genes are given only for firm matches. Expanded clones get a size class; other rows say once, few or many, or leave the size out.

D: TRBD1
size: many
J: TRBJ2-6
length: 17
V: TRBV10-3
CDR3: CAIKTGTASSGANVLTF
DNA: TGTGCCATCAAGACCGGGACAGCATCCTCTGGGGCCAACGTCCTGACTTTC

D: TRBD1
size: few
J: TRBJ1-5
length: 14
V: TRBV27
CDR3: CASKDGQGNQPQHF
DNA: TGTGCCAGCAAGGATGGACAGGGGAATCAGCCCCAGCATTTT

D: .
size: many
J: TRBJ2-5
length: 13
V: TRBV7-2
CDR3: CASSRRGGETQYF
DNA: TGTGCCAGCAGCCGCAGGGGCGGCGAGACCCAGTACTTC

D: .
size: .
J: TRBJ2-6
length: 21
V: TRBV12-3/TRBV12-4
CDR3: CASSLGTAIPSSYSGANVLTF
DNA: TGTGCCAGCAGTTTAGGGACAGCCATACCTAGTTCGTACTCTGGGGCCAACGTCCTGACTTTC

D: TRBD2
size: many
J: TRBJ2-1
length: 15
V: TRBV5-6
CDR3: CASSFGTSEYNEQFF
DNA: TGTGCCAGCAGCTTCGGGACTAGCGAGTACAATGAGCAGTTCTTC

D: .
size: .
J: TRBJ1-1
length: 12
V: TRBV18
CDR3: CASSGGFAEAFF
DNA: TGTGCCAGCTCCGGAGGGTTTGCTGAAGCTTTCTTT

D: .
size: .
J: TRBJ2-1
length: 12
V: TRBV28
CDR3: CASSERGNEQFF
DNA: TGTGCCAGCAGCGAACGAGGTAATGAGCAGTTCTTC

D: .
size: many
J: TRBJ2-3
length: 12
V: TRBV5-1
CDR3: CASSLEADTQYF
DNA: TGCGCCAGCAGCTTGGAGGCAGATACGCAGTATTTT

D: .
size: many
J: TRBJ1-2
length: 14
V: TRBV20-1
CDR3: CSARGAKPYGYDTF
DNA: TGCAGTGCTAGAGGGGCCAAGCCCTATGGCTACGACACCTTC

D: TRBD2
size: many
J: TRBJ2-5
length: 16
V: TRBV4-2
CDR3: CASSQDRAGAWETQYF
DNA: TGTGCCAGCAGCCAAGACCGAGCGGGAGCGTGGGAGACCCAGTACTTC

D: TRBD1
size: many
J: TRBJ1-2
length: 16
V: TRBV7-9
CDR3: CASSSVTGTGSYGYTF
DNA: TGTGCCAGCAGCTCGGTAACCGGGACAGGCTCTTATGGCTACACCTTC

D: .
size: many
J: TRBJ1-5
length: 15
V: TRBV14
CDR3: CASSQGENSNQPQHF
DNA: TGTGCCAGCAGCCAAGGCGAAAATAGCAATCAGCCCCAGCATTTT

D: .
size: many
J: TRBJ1-4
length: 16
V: TRBV6-6
CDR3: CASSYRRELGNEKLFF
DNA: TGTGCCAGCAGTTACCGCAGGGAGTTGGGTAATGAAAAACTGTTTTTT

D: TRBD1
size: .
J: TRBJ2-2
length: 15
V: TRBV28
CDR3: CASRGQGDNTGELVF
DNA: TGTGCCAGCAGGGGACAGGGGGATAACACCGGGGAGCTGGTTTTT

D: .
size: many
J: TRBJ1-5
length: 13
V: TRBV20-1
CDR3: CSVRSREDQPQHF
DNA: TGCAGTGTTCGCTCCAGGGAGGATCAGCCCCAGCATTTT

D: .
size: many
J: TRBJ1-5
length: 14
V: TRBV20-1
CDR3: CSARDGQGGQPQHF
DNA: TGCAGTGCTAGAGATGGGCAGGGCGGTCAGCCCCAGCATTTT

D: .
size: many
J: TRBJ2-7
length: 14
V: TRBV7-9
CDR3: CASSLGINSYEQYF
DNA: TGTGCCAGCAGCTTAGGTATAAACTCCTACGAGCAGTACTTC

D: TRBD2
size: many
J: TRBJ2-1
length: 16
V: TRBV20-1
CDR3: CSARFLLAGGGDEQFF
DNA: TGCAGTGCTAGATTCCTACTAGCGGGAGGGGGCGATGAGCAGTTCTTC

D: .
size: many
J: TRBJ2-3
length: 12
V: TRBV20-1
CDR3: CSARRGPDTQYF
DNA: TGCAGTGCTAGAAGGGGTCCAGATACGCAGTATTTT

D: TRBD2
size: many
J: TRBJ2-3
length: 17
V: TRBV9
CDR3: CASSPGWRESSTDTQYF
DNA: TGTGCCAGCAGCCCGGGATGGCGGGAGTCCTCCACAGATACGCAGTATTTT

D: .
size: many
J: TRBJ1-5
length: 14
V: TRBV5-1
CDR3: CASSPGNSGQPQHF
DNA: TGCGCCAGCAGCCCGGGAAATTCGGGTCAGCCCCAGCATTTT

D: .
size: few
J: TRBJ2-6
length: 15
V: TRBV11-2
CDR3: CASSSGGSGANVLTF
DNA: TGTGCCAGCAGCTCCGGGGGATCTGGGGCCAACGTCCTGACTTTC

D: TRBD2
size: few
J: TRBJ2-6
length: 17
V: TRBV19
CDR3: CASTLAAGETGANVLTF
DNA: TGTGCCAGCACCTTAGCAGCGGGGGAAACTGGGGCCAACGTCCTGACTTTC

D: TRBD2
size: many
J: TRBJ2-3
length: 19
V: TRBV19
CDR3: CASSIGLAGGPSSTDTQYF
DNA: TGTGCCAGTAGTATAGGCCTAGCGGGAGGGCCTTCTAGCACAGATACGCAGTATTTT

D: .
size: .
J: TRBJ1-5
length: 13
V: TRBV20-1
CDR3: CSANRLFNQPQHF
DNA: TGCAGTGCTAACAGGCTGTTCAATCAGCCCCAGCATTTT

D: .
size: many
J: TRBJ1-2
length: 15
V: TRBV4-1
CDR3: CASSLIPRTAYGYTF
DNA: TGCGCCAGCAGCCTCATACCTCGGACAGCCTATGGCTACACCTTC

D: .
size: few
J: TRBJ2-2
length: 16
V: TRBV5-1
CDR3: CASSLGWGARTGELFF
DNA: TGCGCCAGCAGCTTGGGATGGGGGGCGAGGACCGGGGAGCTGTTTTTT

D: TRBD1
size: many
J: TRBJ2-7
length: 14
V: TRBV6-1
CDR3: CASSRDRGWYEQYF
DNA: TGTGCCAGCAGCCGGGACAGGGGTTGGTACGAGCAGTACTTC

D: .
size: many
J: TRBJ2-1
length: 17
V: TRBV4-2
CDR3: CASSQGWMQVTHNEQFF
DNA: TGTGCCAGCAGCCAAGGTTGGATGCAGGTTACCCACAATGAGCAGTTCTTC

D: .
size: many
J: TRBJ1-5
length: 13
V: TRBV12-5
CDR3: CASGFLELQPQHF
DNA: TGTGCTAGTGGTTTCCTGGAACTCCAGCCCCAGCATTTT

D: TRBD2
size: many
J: TRBJ2-1
length: 16
V: TRBV10-2
CDR3: CASSEQLAGYLNEQFF
DNA: TGCGCCAGCAGTGAGCAGCTAGCGGGATATTTAAATGAGCAGTTCTTC

D: .
size: many
J: TRBJ2-3
length: 15
V: TRBV20-1
CDR3: CSAARGGSATDTQYF
DNA: TGCAGTGCCGCCAGGGGGGGATCTGCTACAGATACGCAGTATTTT

D: TRBD2
size: .
J: TRBJ2-2
length: 19
V: TRBV7-3
CDR3: CASSLTLGPGGPNTGELFF
DNA: TGTGCCAGCAGCTTAACCCTAGGCCCGGGAGGACCGAACACCGGGGAGCTGTTTTTT

D: .
size: many
J: TRBJ2-1
length: 14
V: TRBV7-3
CDR3: CASSLTPTSNEQFF
DNA: TGTGCCAGCAGCTTAACGCCGACCTCCAATGAGCAGTTCTTC

D: .
size: many
J: TRBJ2-1
length: 15
V: TRBV5-6
CDR3: CASSLTLHRGNEQFF
DNA: TGTGCCAGCAGCTTGACACTTCACCGGGGAAATGAGCAGTTCTTC

D: .
size: many
J: TRBJ2-7
length: 14
V: TRBV2
CDR3: CASSSDREGGEQYF
DNA: TGTGCCAGCAGTTCCGACAGGGAGGGTGGCGAGCAGTACTTC

D: .
size: many
J: TRBJ1-4
length: 13
V: TRBV10-2
CDR3: CAARGSLNEKLFF
DNA: TGCGCCGCGAGAGGGTCCCTCAATGAAAAACTGTTTTTT

D: .
size: many
J: TRBJ1-5
length: 16
V: TRBV20-1
CDR3: CSARISTGSADQPQHF
DNA: TGCAGTGCTAGAATCTCCACAGGGTCAGCGGATCAGCCCCAGCATTTT

D: .
size: many
J: TRBJ2-3
length: 17
V: TRBV30
CDR3: CAWSARRISSGTDTQYF
DNA: TGTGCCTGGAGTGCCCGACGGATTTCTAGCGGCACAGATACGCAGTATTTT

D: .
size: many
J: TRBJ1-2
length: 12
V: TRBV7-9
CDR3: CASSLVNYGYTF
DNA: TGTGCCAGCAGCTTAGTGAACTATGGCTACACCTTC